The rows below give T cell receptor beta chains drawn from one sample of a study of vaccination and CD4 T cells after COVID-19. Their target antigens are unknown. TCRdb reprocessed the PCR reads with MiXCR, giving one entry per CDR3 protein. Of tens of thousands of distinct CDR3 sequences listed, 60% are singletons. The sequenced sample was CD4+ T cells from blood, cultured in vitro, obtained after SARS-CoV-2 vaccination. The source of these receptors is a human donor who received a COVID-19 vaccine. Both conserved end residues are part of each CDR3. The D gene is left open where the match is weak. Rows may omit the clone size; those that give it use once, few, many or a size class.

few | TRBJ2-3 | TRBV24-1 | TRBD2 | CATSDLPGTSGTDTQYF | TGTGCCACCAGTGATTTGCCCGGGACTAGCGGCACAGATACGCAGTATTTT
. | TRBJ1-5 | TRBV20-1 | TRBD1 | CSAAGGLSQPQHF | TGCAGTGCAGCAGGGGGCCTAAGTCAGCCCCAGCATTTT
. | TRBJ1-6 | TRBV30 | . | CAWSSKSSYNSPLHF | TGTGCCTGGAGTTCCAAAAGCTCCTATAATTCACCCCTCCACTTT
few | TRBJ1-1 | TRBV2 | . | CASSEGKNTEAFF | TGTGCCAGCAGTGAGGGCAAGAACACTGAAGCTTTCTTT
. | TRBJ1-6 | TRBV15 | . | CATSRAYNSPLHF | TGTGCCACCAGCCGAGCCTATAATTCACCCCTCCACTTT
. | TRBJ2-5 | TRBV7-9 | . | CASSPGGVERETQYF | TGTGCCAGCAGCCCAGGGGGGGTTGAGCGGGAGACCCAGTACTTC
. | TRBJ1-2 | TRBV30 | . | CAWSAGQGWYGYTF | TGTGCCTGGAGCGCGGGGCAGGGCTGGTATGGCTACACCTTC
few | TRBJ1-2 | TRBV12-3/TRBV12-4 | . | CASSLMRGGYTF | TGTGCCAGCAGTTTAATGAGGGGAGGCTACACCTTC
. | TRBJ1-2 | TRBV6-1 | TRBD1 | CASSTKSDRGYGYTF | TGTGCCAGCAGTACCAAATCGGACAGGGGCTATGGCTACACCTTC
few | TRBJ1-2 | TRBV7-9 | . | CASSTVPHPRGNYGYTF | TGTGCCAGCAGCACAGTTCCTCACCCAAGGGGGAACTATGGCTACACCTTC
few | TRBJ1-5 | TRBV20-1 | TRBD1 | CSASKGGTGVKPQHF | TGCAGTGCAAGTAAGGGGGGGACAGGGGTAAAGCCCCAGCATTTT
. | TRBJ1-6 | TRBV7-2 | . | CASSLRAAADSPLHF | TGTGCCAGCAGCCTACGGGCCGCCGCGGATTCACCCCTCCACTTT
. | TRBJ1-5 | TRBV20-1 | TRBD1 | CSAGDSSNQPQHF | TGCAGTGCGGGGGACAGTAGCAATCAGCCCCAGCATTTT
. | TRBJ1-1 | TRBV6-1 | TRBD1 | CASSPRTGGLGDTEAFF | TGTGCCAGCAGCCCCAGGACAGGGGGCTTAGGGGACACTGAAGCTTTCTTT
. | TRBJ2-5 | TRBV5-1 | TRBD2 | CASSFLAGPQETQYF | TGCGCCAGCAGCTTTTTAGCGGGGCCCCAAGAGACCCAGTACTTC
. | TRBJ1-2 | TRBV10-3 | . | CAIKSLSGKGSGYTF | TGTGCCATCAAGTCCCTCTCGGGCAAGGGGTCGGGCTACACCTTC
. | TRBJ1-2 | TRBV19 | TRBD1 | CASADRANYGYTF | TGTGCCAGTGCGGACAGGGCTAACTATGGCTACACCTTC
. | TRBJ2-3 | TRBV7-9 | . | CASSSLVAERTDTQYF | TGTGCCAGCAGCTCCCTAGTAGCGGAACGCACAGATACGCAGTATTTT
. | TRBJ2-3 | TRBV11-3 | . | CASSQSRVRDTQYF | TGTGCCAGCAGTCAGAGCAGGGTACGAGATACGCAGTATTTT
. | TRBJ2-1 | TRBV6-2/TRBV6-3 | TRBD2 | CASSYPGLAGGTEFF | TGTGCCAGCAGTTACCCGGGACTAGCGGGGGGGACTGAGTTCTTC
few | TRBJ2-5 | TRBV6-1 | TRBD2 | CASGRERGAQETQYF | TGTGCCAGCGGACGAGAGCGGGGGGCCCAAGAGACCCAGTACTTC
few | TRBJ1-6 | TRBV5-6 | . | CASTLRGLMSPLHF | TGTGCCAGCACCTTACGGGGGCTTATGTCACCCCTCCACTTT
. | TRBJ2-7 | TRBV5-4 | . | CASSLGASPYSYEQYF | TGTGCCAGCAGCTTGGGGGCTAGCCCTTACTCCTACGAGCAGTACTTC
. | TRBJ1-2 | TRBV24-1 | . | CATSAGSVYGYTF | TGTGCCACCAGTGCAGGGAGCGTCTATGGCTACACCTTC
. | TRBJ1-5 | TRBV6-1 | TRBD1 | CASSRDRWSNQPQHF | TGTGCCAGCAGCCGGGACAGGTGGAGCAATCAGCCCCAGCATTTT
. | TRBJ1-2 | TRBV30 | TRBD1 | CAWLRQGPGYTF | TGTGCCTGGCTTAGACAGGGGCCTGGCTACACCTTC
. | TRBJ1-1 | TRBV5-8 | . | CASSLGGDGTEAFF | TGTGCCAGCAGCTTAGGGGGAGATGGGACTGAAGCTTTCTTT
. | TRBJ2-7 | TRBV2 | . | CASSRDKLIYEQYF | TGTGCCAGCAGCCGGGACAAACTTATCTACGAGCAGTACTTC
few | TRBJ1-6 | TRBV18 | . | CASSPIQSSSYNSPLHF | TGTGCCAGCTCACCAATCCAGTCGAGCTCCTATAATTCACCCCTCCACTTT
. | TRBJ1-1 | TRBV5-1 | . | CASSLEGSVNTEAFF | TGCGCCAGCAGCTTGGAAGGGTCGGTGAACACTGAAGCTTTCTTT
once | TRBJ1-2 | TRBV5-1 | TRBD1 | CAGSVTGTGDGYTF | TGCGCCGGCAGCGTAACCGGGACAGGGGATGGCTACACCTTC
few | TRBJ1-2 | TRBV28 | TRBD1 | CASSYNDRVGRGYTF | TGTGCCAGCAGCTACAACGACAGGGTCGGACGTGGCTACACCTTC
. | TRBJ2-1 | TRBV24-1 | TRBD1 | CATSDHLTGSGNEQFF | TGTGCCACCAGTGACCACCTGACAGGGTCTGGCAATGAGCAGTTCTTC
. | TRBJ2-3 | TRBV7-9 | . | CASSLRLGEVDTQYF | TGTGCCAGCAGCTTACGCTTAGGGGAGGTAGATACGCAGTATTTT
few | TRBJ2-5 | TRBV24-1 | TRBD1 | CATSEPTGGKGRETQYF | TGTGCCACCAGTGAGCCAACAGGGGGGAAAGGTAGAGAGACCCAGTACTTC
. | TRBJ1-1 | TRBV6-1 | . | CASTRTANTEAFF | TGTGCCAGCACCAGGACGGCGAACACTGAAGCTTTCTTT
. | TRBJ2-3 | TRBV20-1 | . | CSARDVLLPTDTQYF | TGCAGTGCTAGAGATGTATTACTCCCCACAGATACGCAGTATTTT
few | TRBJ1-5 | TRBV19 | TRBD1 | CASSMGQGNQPQHF | TGTGCCAGTAGTATGGGACAGGGCAATCAGCCCCAGCATTTT
few | TRBJ2-2 | TRBV7-9 | . | CASPGMNTGELFF | TGTGCCAGCCCCGGGATGAACACCGGGGAGCTGTTTTTT
. | TRBJ2-7 | TRBV5-1 | TRBD2 | CASSAGLASYEQYF | TGCGCCAGCAGTGCGGGACTAGCCTCCTACGAGCAGTACTTC
. | TRBJ2-3 | TRBV30 | . | CAWSYRTPSTDTQYF | TGTGCCTGGAGTTACCGGACTCCCTCCACAGATACGCAGTATTTT
. | TRBJ2-2 | TRBV11-2 | . | CASSSLQRTGELFF | TGTGCCAGCAGCTCGCTTCAGAGGACCGGGGAGCTGTTTTTT
few | TRBJ1-5 | TRBV19 | TRBD1 | CASSIGQGIRNQPQHF | TGTGCCAGTAGTATAGGACAGGGAATACGAAATCAGCCCCAGCATTTT
. | TRBJ1-4 | TRBV11-3 | . | CASSRTSTNEKLFF | TGTGCCAGCAGCCGGACGTCCACAAATGAAAAACTGTTTTTT
. | TRBJ2-7 | TRBV24-1 | TRBD1 | CATSDTGTGNYEQYF | TGTGCCACCAGTGACACCGGGACAGGTAACTACGAGCAGTACTTC
. | TRBJ2-1 | TRBV20-1 | TRBD2 | CSAVHTSGDPNEQFF | TGCAGTGCTGTTCATACTAGCGGGGACCCCAATGAGCAGTTCTTC
few | TRBJ1-5 | TRBV19 | . | CASSLRGYNQPQHF | TGTGCCAGTAGTCTCCGGGGTTACAATCAGCCCCAGCATTTT
. | TRBJ2-1 | TRBV7-6 | TRBD2 | CASSRVLAGGFSYNEQFF | TGTGCCAGCAGCCGGGTGCTAGCGGGGGGGTTCTCCTACAATGAGCAGTTCTTC
few | TRBJ2-5 | TRBV24-1 | TRBD2 | CATSVGGASGETQYF | TGTGCCACCAGTGTCGGGGGGGCTAGTGGAGAGACCCAGTACTTC
few | TRBJ2-5 | TRBV6-1 | TRBD2 | CASTPRGGLQETQYF | TGTGCCAGCACCCCCCGGGGGGGTCTACAAGAGACCCAGTACTTC
. | TRBJ1-5 | TRBV20-1 | . | CSARDTGAGYYQPQHF | TGCAGTGCTAGAGATACGGGGGCCGGTTATTATCAGCCCCAGCATTTT